What follows are 8 T cell receptor beta chains derived from one specimen sequenced in a study of T cell changes during pregnancy in multiple sclerosis. Clones were sequenced by immunoSEQ multiplex PCR, and TCRdb holds only the in-frame ones, with some missing. Of 55,000 to 85,000 clones listed, approximately 90% are singletons. The sample here was peripheral blood, taken in the third trimester of pregnancy. These TCRs come from a female donor with multiple sclerosis, enrolled in a pregnancy study.

The chain carries TRBV5-6 and TRBJ1-4; possibly TRBD1 for D (6 bases). This CDR3 has 16 amino acids. Trimming shortened V by 1 base and J by 11 bases, and 21 bases separated the two germline ends. Per the germline V gene, CDR1 is SGHDT and CDR2 is YYEEEE. CDR3 DNA sequence: TGTGCCAGCAGCTTGACAACCGGGACATCGACTGAGAAACTGTTTTTT. Protein: CASSLTTGTSTEKLFF.

J is TRBJ2-7 and V is TRBV10-3; 8 nucleotides align to TRBD2. There are 15 residues in the CDR3. Trimming cost V 6 bases and J 0 bases; bases outside gene matches: 7. Germline V lookup: CDR1 ENHRY, CDR2 SYGVKD. The CDR3 here is CAIRGSGASSYEQYF. CDR3 nucleotides: TGTGCCATCAGGGGTAGCGGGGCGAGCTCCTACGAGCAGTACTTC.

The J gene is TRBJ2-7, the V gene TRBV27; possibly TRBD2 for D (7 bases). The germline V and J ends were trimmed by 8 bases and 5 bases, with 22 bases remaining between them. Germline V gene lookup returns CDR1 MNHEY and CDR2 SMNVEV (reference sequence). CDR3 size: 15 residues. The CDR3 DNA sequence: TGTGCCAGCGCCACAGAGGGGGGGTTGGGGAACGAGCAGTACTTC. It encodes CASATEGGLGNEQYF.

The J gene is TRBJ2-2, the V gene TRBV5-1, with no clear D. CDR1 SGHRS and CDR2 YFSETQ come from the germline V gene. The CDR3 runs to 15 residues. V was trimmed by 0 bases and J by 2 bases, leaving 8 bases between them. The CDR3 is CASSLEAYNTGELFF. CDR3 nucleotides: TGCGCCAGCAGCTTGGAAGCTTATAACACCGGGGAGCTGTTTTTT.

The V call is TRBV7-2, the J call TRBJ2-7; no reliable D call. Germline V lookup: CDR1 SGHTA, CDR2 FQGNSA. The CDR3 spans 13 residues. The ends were cut back, 3 bases at V and 0 bases at J, with 6 bases in the middle. CDR3 nucleotide sequence: TGTGCCAGCAGCTTCCCTAGCTCCTACGAGCAGTACTTC. Amino acids: CASSFPSSYEQYF. The entire variable domain, with the rest obtained from reference TRBV7-2 and TRBJ2-7, is as follows: GAGVSQSPSNKVTEKGKDVELRCDPISGHTALYWYRQSLGQGLEFLIYFQGNSAPDKSGLPSDRFSAERTGGSVSTLTIQRTQQEDSAVYLCASSFPSSYEQYFGPGTRLTVT.

The chain employs TRBV5-1 and TRBJ1-4; D not certain. The CDR3 totals 14 residues. Looked up from germline, CDR1 is SGHRS and CDR2 is YFSETQ. Trimming removed 2 bases from V and 0 bases from J, with 5 bases in between. CDR3: CASSFGATNEKLFF. Written as DNA, the CDR3 is TGCGCCAGCAGCTTCGGGGCAACTAATGAAAAACTGTTTTTT.

The chain carries TRBV7-2 and TRBJ2-7, with D possibly matching TRBD1 (6 bases). There are 15 residues in the CDR3. CDR1 is SGHTA and CDR2 is FQGNSA in the germline V gene. Between the trimmed V and J ends, which lost 5 bases and 5 bases, there was a span of 19 bases. CDR3 sequence reads: CASSEWESTGHEQYF. CDR3 nucleotide sequence: TGTGCCAGCAGCGAATGGGAGAGCACAGGGCACGAGCAGTACTTC.

The chain links TRBV7-2 to TRBJ2-5; 13 bases match TRBD2. Germline V gene lookup returns CDR1 SGHTA and CDR2 FQGNSA. V lost 4 bases to trimming and J lost 3 bases; unmatched junction nucleotides: 11. The CDR3 has 18 amino acids. Here the CDR3 reads CASSSRTSGRRRKETQYF. The CDR3 DNA sequence: TGTGCCAGCAGCTCCCGGACTAGCGGGAGACGACGGAAAGAGACCCAGTACTTC.